This is a list of T cell receptor beta chains from one sample in a study of cytomegalovirus exposure and HLA in healthy donors. The method was immunoSEQ multiplex PCR; TCRdb's version includes in-frame clones alone and lacks a portion of them. Of 150,000 to 200,000 clones listed, 70% are singletons. The sequencing sample was made of PBMCs. Receptors originate from a man aged 18 to 29 in good health and CMV-seropositive. CDR3s include the opening cysteine and the closing phenylalanine or tryptophan. Each record gives: D gene, CDR3 length, J gene, V gene, CDR3 protein. The D gene is left open where the match is weak.

>TRBD1|14|TRBJ2-3|TRBV6-1
CASSGTGGADTQYF
>.|13|TRBJ1-2|TRBV6-5
CASHDAGNYGYTF
>TRBD1|16|TRBJ2-2|TRBV4-2
CASSRAGGGYTGELFF
>.|15|TRBJ2-5|TRBV5-1
CASSPGQGGQETQYF
>.|14|TRBJ1-1|TRBV28
CASTPSGPNTEAFF
>.|15|TRBJ2-2|TRBV4-2
CASSQDAGLSGELFF
>TRBD1|14|TRBJ1-1|TRBV10-2
CASSTTGVNTEAFF
>.|14|TRBJ2-1|TRBV14
CASSLPTRLNEQFF
>TRBD1|15|TRBJ1-1|TRBV5-1
CASSSGGQRNTEAFF
>.|13|TRBJ1-4|TRBV29-1
CSVSLATNEKLFF
>TRBD2|17|TRBJ2-3|TRBV7-3
CASSLGIAGVSSDTQYF
>.|15|TRBJ2-1|TRBV19
CASRPSTIYPNEQFF
>TRBD1|14|TRBJ1-4|TRBV5-1
CASSLQGGTEKLFF
>.|15|TRBJ1-5|TRBV19
CASSQGSGARQPQHF
>.|14|TRBJ2-3|TRBV4-1
CASSRVGGTDTQYF
>TRBD1|17|TRBJ1-5|TRBV27
CASSPLTGAYSNQPQHF
>.|12|TRBJ1-2|TRBV2
CASSNRDYGYTF
>TRBD1|14|TRBJ1-5|TRBV2
CASSARDRTQPQHF
>.|12|TRBJ1-1|TRBV6-6
CASSSQNTEAFF
>.|17|TRBJ2-6|TRBV11-1
CASSSRGGTSGANVLTF
>TRBD1|18|TRBJ2-3|TRBV19
CASSSTDGTETSTDTQYF
>TRBD2|19|TRBJ2-3|TRBV5-1
CASSPGLASSFLGTDTQYF
>.|13|TRBJ1-1|TRBV7-9
CASLAALNTEAFF
>TRBD2|16|TRBJ2-3|TRBV7-3
CASSLVAGGRTDTQYF
>TRBD2|18|TRBJ2-3|TRBV5-6
CASSSEETSGGGTDTQYF
>.|16|TRBJ1-4|TRBV14
CASSQDPLRAAEKLFF
>.|14|TRBJ1-2|TRBV28
CASRLSGEVYGYTF
>.|13|TRBJ1-1|TRBV12-5
CASGWEGTSEAFF
>.|13|TRBJ1-4|TRBV10-3
CAISDDGGEKLFF
>TRBD1|14|TRBJ2-5|TRBV7-7
CASSVTGGGETQYF
>TRBD1|16|TRBJ2-2|TRBV6-6
CASITGTGTNTGELFF
>TRBD1|14|TRBJ1-1|TRBV5-6
CASSLPAGGTETFF
>TRBD1|15|TRBJ1-1|TRBV30
CACTRGDRVFGEAFF
>.|14|TRBJ1-1|TRBV30
CAWTRGRSNTEAFF
>.|15|TRBJ2-3|TRBV28
CASSPSYRSTDTQYF
>TRBD1|15|TRBJ1-1|TRBV5-6
CASSWGTGLNTEAFF
>.|13|TRBJ1-4|TRBV5-6
CASSSTVNEKLFF
>TRBD1|13|TRBJ1-1|TRBV28
CASHSIQTGKAFF
>TRBD1|17|TRBJ2-6|TRBV19
CASSPPGTGPGANVLTF
>.|12|TRBJ2-1|TRBV5-6
CASSLAGESGFF
>TRBD1|14|TRBJ1-5|TRBV7-6
CASSLAGGVEPQHF
>TRBD2|16|TRBJ2-2|TRBV5-1
CASSFGTSGNTGELFF
>TRBD1|14|TRBJ1-1|TRBV19
CASRDRGQGTEAFF
>.|14|TRBJ1-1|TRBV6-5
CASSRQGGNTEAFF
>.|14|TRBJ2-3|TRBV11-2
CASSRSVGTDTQYF